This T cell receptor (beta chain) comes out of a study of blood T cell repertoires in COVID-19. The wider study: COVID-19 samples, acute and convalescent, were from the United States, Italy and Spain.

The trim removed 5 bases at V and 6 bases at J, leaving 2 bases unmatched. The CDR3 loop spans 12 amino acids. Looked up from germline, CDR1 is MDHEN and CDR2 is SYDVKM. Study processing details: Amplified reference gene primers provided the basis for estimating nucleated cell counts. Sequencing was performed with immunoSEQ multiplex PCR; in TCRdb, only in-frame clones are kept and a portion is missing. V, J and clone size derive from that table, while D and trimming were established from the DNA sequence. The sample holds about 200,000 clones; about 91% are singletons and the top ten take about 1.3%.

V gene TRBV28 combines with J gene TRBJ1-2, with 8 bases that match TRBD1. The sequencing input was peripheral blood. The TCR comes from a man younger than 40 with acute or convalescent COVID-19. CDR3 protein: CASSPGGNGYTF. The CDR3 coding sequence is TGTGCCAGCAGTCCAGGGGGCAATGGCTACACCTTC.